This is a list of T cell receptor beta chains from one sample in a study of blood T cell repertoires in COVID-19. The repertoire was sequenced with immunoSEQ multiplex PCR; TCRdb's copy has only in-frame clones and lacks some. The table shows 200,000 to 250,000 clones, with 75% to 90% occurring only once. Input material: PBMCs or T cells enriched from blood (not recorded which). The receptors come from a woman in her late teens or twenties in a cohort exposed to, infected with or recovered from COVID-19 (not recorded which). Each CDR3 is given with its conserved first and last residue. Fields, in order: clone size, D gene, J gene, V gene, CDR3 DNA, CDR3 protein. A D gene is named only where the DNA matches it firmly. Rows may omit the clone size; those that give it use once, few, many or a size class.

clone_size: NA; d_call: NA; j_call: TRBJ1-4; v_call: TRBV9; cdr3_nt: TGTGCCAGCAGCGTAGCAGGAGGGACGGAGGATGAAAAACTGTTTTTT; cdr3_aa: CASSVAGGTEDEKLFF
clone_size: NA; d_call: NA; j_call: TRBJ1-3; v_call: TRBV19; cdr3_nt: TGTGCCAGTAGTCCCGAGGGTGGAAACACCATATATTTT; cdr3_aa: CASSPEGGNTIYF
clone_size: once; d_call: NA; j_call: TRBJ2-1; v_call: TRBV7-3; cdr3_nt: TGTGCCAGCAGCCCACCCGGGGGTACGGACAATGAGCAGTTCTTC; cdr3_aa: CASSPPGGTDNEQFF
clone_size: NA; d_call: TRBD2; j_call: TRBJ2-1; v_call: TRBV13; cdr3_nt: TGTGCCAGCAGCAGAATAGCGGGAGGAAAGGGCAATGAGCAGTTCTTC; cdr3_aa: CASSRIAGGKGNEQFF
clone_size: NA; d_call: TRBD2; j_call: TRBJ2-3; v_call: TRBV10-2; cdr3_nt: TGCGCCAGTGGGAGACCGGGACTAGAGAAGGGCGCAGATACGCAGTATTTT; cdr3_aa: CASGRPGLEKGADTQYF
clone_size: NA; d_call: NA; j_call: TRBJ1-5; v_call: TRBV19; cdr3_nt: TGTGCCAGCGCCAGGGATAGCAATCAGCCCCAGCATTTT; cdr3_aa: CASARDSNQPQHF
clone_size: NA; d_call: NA; j_call: TRBJ1-1; v_call: TRBV19; cdr3_nt: TGTGCCAGTAGTGGATCCCAGGGGAAGTGGGCTTTCTTT; cdr3_aa: CASSGSQGKWAFF
clone_size: NA; d_call: NA; j_call: TRBJ2-7; v_call: TRBV24-1; cdr3_nt: TGTGCCACCAGTGATACCTCCGGGACTCAGGGCCACGAGCAGTACTTC; cdr3_aa: CATSDTSGTQGHEQYF
clone_size: NA; d_call: NA; j_call: TRBJ2-7; v_call: TRBV5-1; cdr3_nt: TGCGCCAGCAGCACGCAGGGTTACGAGCAGTACTTC; cdr3_aa: CASSTQGYEQYF
clone_size: NA; d_call: NA; j_call: TRBJ1-1; v_call: TRBV2; cdr3_nt: TGTGCCAGCAGAAGGGGTTTGAACACTGAAGCTTTCTTT; cdr3_aa: CASRRGLNTEAFF
clone_size: NA; d_call: NA; j_call: TRBJ1-5; v_call: TRBV6-5; cdr3_nt: TGTGCCAGCAGTCGGGGGGGGGTAGGCAATCAGCCCCAGCATTTT; cdr3_aa: CASSRGGVGNQPQHF
clone_size: NA; d_call: TRBD1; j_call: TRBJ1-5; v_call: TRBV6-5; cdr3_nt: TGTGCCAGCAGTTGGGACAGGGGGCAGGGTCAGCCCCAGCATTTT; cdr3_aa: CASSWDRGQGQPQHF
clone_size: NA; d_call: NA; j_call: TRBJ1-2; v_call: TRBV30; cdr3_nt: TGTGCCTGGAGTCCAGGGCTGAATGGCTACACCTTC; cdr3_aa: CAWSPGLNGYTF
clone_size: NA; d_call: NA; j_call: TRBJ2-7; v_call: TRBV7-8; cdr3_nt: TGTGCCAGCAGGGGGGGGCTACCCTACGAGCAGTACTTC; cdr3_aa: CASRGGLPYEQYF
clone_size: once; d_call: NA; j_call: TRBJ1-2; v_call: TRBV19; cdr3_nt: TGTGCCAGTAGTAGGGACACAGATGGCTACACCTTC; cdr3_aa: CASSRDTDGYTF
clone_size: NA; d_call: TRBD1; j_call: TRBJ1-5; v_call: TRBV5-5; cdr3_nt: TGTGCCAGCAGCTTGGCCGGACAGGGGGACAATCAGCCCCAGCATTTT; cdr3_aa: CASSLAGQGDNQPQHF
clone_size: NA; d_call: TRBD1; j_call: TRBJ2-1; v_call: TRBV14; cdr3_nt: TGTGCCAGCAGCTTAGGACAGGGGGCGTTCGATGGTGAGCAGTTCTTC; cdr3_aa: CASSLGQGAFDGEQFF
clone_size: NA; d_call: NA; j_call: TRBJ1-5; v_call: TRBV3-1/TRBV3-2; cdr3_nt: TGTGCCAGCAGCCTGGGGACACCTTATAGCAATCAGCCCCAGCATTTT; cdr3_aa: CASSLGTPYSNQPQHF
clone_size: NA; d_call: NA; j_call: TRBJ1-2; v_call: TRBV24-1; cdr3_nt: TGTGCCACCAGTGATTTGCGGACTCCGGGGGGCTACACCTTC; cdr3_aa: CATSDLRTPGGYTF
clone_size: NA; d_call: TRBD1; j_call: TRBJ2-7; v_call: TRBV6-5; cdr3_nt: TGTGCCAGCAGTAGGGGACAGCCCCTACGCGAGCAGTACTTC; cdr3_aa: CASSRGQPLREQYF
clone_size: NA; d_call: TRBD2; j_call: TRBJ2-5; v_call: TRBV19; cdr3_nt: TGTGCCAGTAGTATAGATCGGGGAGGGGCAGAGACCCAGTACTTC; cdr3_aa: CASSIDRGGAETQYF
clone_size: NA; d_call: TRBD2; j_call: TRBJ2-1; v_call: TRBV6-5; cdr3_nt: TGTGCCAGCGCAAGCGGGAGGGCCACTGAGCAGTTCTTC; cdr3_aa: CASASGRATEQFF
clone_size: NA; d_call: NA; j_call: TRBJ2-2; v_call: TRBV11-3; cdr3_nt: TGTGCCAGCAGCTCTTTGGCGGGGCCATATACCGGGGAGCTGTTTTTT; cdr3_aa: CASSSLAGPYTGELFF
clone_size: NA; d_call: NA; j_call: TRBJ2-7; v_call: TRBV4-1; cdr3_nt: TGCGCCAGCAGCCAGGGCCCCCTCTCCTACGAGCAGTACTTC; cdr3_aa: CASSQGPLSYEQYF